This TCR beta chain is drawn from a study of T-cell reconstitution after alpha-beta-depleted transplantation in children. Concerning this clonotype: The junction shows a germline mismatch at one end, possibly a read error.

For TCRbeta, the library was prepared with unique molecular identifiers. From the PCR reads, TCRdb called clonotypes with MiXCR, one entry per CDR3 protein. The data show about 610,000 distinct CDR3 sequences, with 8% to 11% seen just once and approximately 4.1% held by the top ten. The sequences come from PBMCs from the stem cell graft donor, collected from the stem cell graft. This TCR derives from a human donor who donated a stem cell graft to a child with acute myeloid leukemia.

The CDR3 protein is CAGSWPDRGHYEQYF. The CDR3 bases are TGTGCCGGCAGCTGGCCGGACAGGGGGCATTACGAGCAGTACTTC. J is TRBJ2-7 and V is TRBV7-9; 11 nucleotides agree with TRBD1. The CDR3 sequence is 15 residues long. Germline loops: CDR1 SEHNR, CDR2 FQNEAQ (reference sequence).